Listed below are T cell receptor beta chains from one sample, sequenced in a study of blood T cell repertoires in COVID-19. The table came from immunoSEQ multiplex PCR; TCRdb's copy has only in-frame clones and leaves some out. The sample lists about 370,000 clones, 70% to 90% occurring once. The sample comprised peripheral blood. These receptors all stem from a woman between 25 and 40 years old with COVID-19, enrolled during active disease. Both conserved end residues are part of each CDR3. Each record gives: V gene, J gene, D gene, clone size, CDR3 DNA, CDR3 protein. A D gene is named only where the DNA matches it firmly. Part of the rows lack a size; the others show once, few, many or a class for expanded clones.

>TRBV6-6|TRBJ1-5|.|.
TGTGCCAGCAGGTACGGGCAGGGCTTTAATCAGCCCCAGCATTTT
CASRYGQGFNQPQHF
>TRBV9|TRBJ2-7|TRBD1|.
TGTGCCAGCAGCCTCGGGACAGGGGTGAGGGAGCAGTACTTC
CASSLGTGVREQYF
>TRBV9|TRBJ2-2|.|.
TGTGCCAGCAGCGTTTCTCCTGGGGGCGCAGTGAACACCGGGGAGCTGTTTTTT
CASSVSPGGAVNTGELFF
>TRBV13|TRBJ2-3|TRBD2|.
TGTGCCAGCAGCCCCTGGACTAGCGGGACCACAGATACGCAGTATTTT
CASSPWTSGTTDTQYF
>TRBV30|TRBJ2-2|TRBD2|.
TGTGCCTGGAGGGGGGGGGAGGCGAACACCGGGGAGCTGTTTTTT
CAWRGGEANTGELFF
>TRBV7-9|TRBJ1-1|.|.
TGTGCCAGCAGACCTCCGCGGGGGGGAGACACTGAAGCTTTCTTT
CASRPPRGGDTEAFF
>TRBV12-5|TRBJ1-1|TRBD1|few
TGTGCTAGTGTTTACGGGACAGGGCTTACTGAAGCTTTCTTT
CASVYGTGLTEAFF
>TRBV4-3|TRBJ1-2|.|.
TGCGCCAGCAGCCCCGCCTTGGGGCCATACTATGGCTACACCTTC
CASSPALGPYYGYTF
>TRBV18|TRBJ2-2|TRBD1|.
TGTGCCAGCTCACCGCGGACAGGGGTCCACACCGGGGAGCTGTTTTTT
CASSPRTGVHTGELFF
>TRBV10-3|TRBJ2-3|TRBD2|.
TGTGCCATCAGTGATGGGACTAGCGGGGCGGCAGATACGCAGTATTTT
CAISDGTSGAADTQYF
>TRBV4-3|TRBJ2-7|.|.
TGCGCCAGCAGCCACGGGACTCTTTCGTTCTACGAGCAGTACTTC
CASSHGTLSFYEQYF
>TRBV5-5|TRBJ1-5|.|.
TGTGCCAGCAGCCTCGACAGGAATCAGCCCCAGCATTTT
CASSLDRNQPQHF
>TRBV5-6|TRBJ2-7|.|.
TGTGCCAGCAGCTTGGGGACAGGGAGGGGCGAGCAGTACTTC
CASSLGTGRGEQYF
>TRBV30|TRBJ1-1|TRBD1|once
TGTGCCTGGAGTGGGGGACAGGAGAACACTGAAGCTTTCTTT
CAWSGGQENTEAFF
>TRBV12-3/TRBV12-4|TRBJ1-4|.|once
TGTGCCAGCAGTTTAGTTTCGAATGAAAAACTGTTTTTT
CASSLVSNEKLFF
>TRBV11-2|TRBJ2-5|.|.
TGTGCCAGCAGCTTAGATTCGGCGGAACAAGAGACCCAGTACTTC
CASSLDSAEQETQYF
>TRBV7-7|TRBJ2-5|TRBD2|.
TGTGCTAGCAGCAACCGACTAGCGGGAACGAGGGAGACCCAGTACTTC
CASSNRLAGTRETQYF
>TRBV28|TRBJ2-7|.|.
TGTGCCAGCAGCCCCTGGGGTAGCGCTTCCTACGAGCAGTACTTC
CASSPWGSASYEQYF
>TRBV7-9|TRBJ1-2|.|.
TGTGCCAGCAGCTTATACCCAACCGGGATACTTAGTGGCTACACCTTC
CASSLYPTGILSGYTF
>TRBV27|TRBJ1-2|TRBD1|.
TGTGCCAGCAGTTTACGACAGGGAGGCGATGGCTACACCTTC
CASSLRQGGDGYTF
>TRBV11-3|TRBJ2-1|TRBD2|.
TGTGCCAGCAGCTTAGATCGCGGGGGTGGGGTATACAATGAGCAGTTCTTC
CASSLDRGGGVYNEQFF
>TRBV28|TRBJ1-1|.|.
TGTGCCAGCAGTACCCAGACACGCACTGAAGCTTTCTTT
CASSTQTRTEAFF
>TRBV3-1/TRBV3-2|TRBJ2-5|.|.
TGTGCCAGCAGCCAGAATCGCGAGGTGGAAGAGACCCAGTACTTC
CASSQNREVEETQYF
>TRBV18|TRBJ2-3|TRBD1|.
TGTGCCAGCTCACCCGAAAGGACAGGTTATTCTAGCACAGATACGCAGTATTTT
CASSPERTGYSSTDTQYF
>TRBV28|TRBJ1-2|TRBD1|.
TGTGCCAGCAGTTCACAGGGGAGCCAGAACTATGGCTACACCTTC
CASSSQGSQNYGYTF
>TRBV10-3|TRBJ2-2|TRBD1|.
TGTGCCATCAGTGTCGACAGGGACACCGGGGAGCTGTTTTTT
CAISVDRDTGELFF
>TRBV28|TRBJ2-7|TRBD1|once
TGTGCCAGCAGTAGCTCCGGACAGGGTATCAACGAGCAGTACTTC
CASSSSGQGINEQYF
>TRBV21-1|TRBJ1-1|.|.
TGTGCCAGCAGCAAAGGGAGGTTAGTGGCTGAAGCTTTCTTT
CASSKGRLVAEAFF
>TRBV11-3|TRBJ2-7|.|.
TGTGCCAGCAGCTTAGGACGGAGGGCAGGGGAGGGCTCCTACGAGCAGTACTTC
CASSLGRRAGEGSYEQYF
>TRBV7-2|TRBJ2-7|TRBD2|.
TGTGCCCTCAGAGGCGGACTAGCGGGCGACTACGAGCAGTACTTC
CALRGGLAGDYEQYF
>TRBV6-5|TRBJ2-7|TRBD1|.
TGTGCCAGCAGTTCGACCCGGGACAGGGGTAACGAGCAGTACTTC
CASSSTRDRGNEQYF
>TRBV10-2|TRBJ2-1|TRBD1|.
TGCGCCAGCAGTCCCACAGGGGGCTCCTACAATGAGCAGTTCTTC
CASSPTGGSYNEQFF
>TRBV2|TRBJ2-2|.|.
TGTGCCAGCAGGGGTGGAGACAGTGTGATCGGGGAGCTGTTTTTT
CASRGGDSVIGELFF
>TRBV7-2|TRBJ2-1|.|.
TGTGCCAGCAGCTTAGTAGCCGGGATCGACAATGAGCAGTTCTTC
CASSLVAGIDNEQFF
>TRBV27|TRBJ2-4|.|.
TGTGCCAGCAGTTTTCGGGGGTTAACCAAAAACATTCAGTACTTC
CASSFRGLTKNIQYF
>TRBV7-2|TRBJ1-6|TRBD1|.
TGTGCCAGCAGCCAGGGGGGTACATTCTCACCCCTCCACTTT
CASSQGGTFSPLHF
>TRBV19|TRBJ1-6|TRBD1|.
TGTGCCAGTAGTGCCGACAGGGGCGGGAATTCACCCCTCCACTTT
CASSADRGGNSPLHF
>TRBV11-2|TRBJ2-5|.|few
TGTGCCAGCAGCTTTGGCAGCCAAGAGACCCAGTACTTC
CASSFGSQETQYF
>TRBV19|TRBJ2-2|.|.
TGTGCCAGTAGAACCCCGGCCGGGGAGCTGTTTTTT
CASRTPAGELFF
>TRBV19|TRBJ2-1|.|.
TGTGCCAGTAGTATAGCCCTCGCCGGGGGTTACTACAATGAGCAGTTCTTC
CASSIALAGGYYNEQFF
>TRBV18|TRBJ2-1|TRBD1|.
TGTGCCAGCTCACCATTGCCCGGGACAGGTTATTACAATGAGCAGTTCTTC
CASSPLPGTGYYNEQFF
>TRBV27|TRBJ2-7|.|once
TGTGCCAGCGGTTCGGGGGAGCAGTACTTC
CASGSGEQYF
>TRBV5-1|TRBJ2-5|TRBD1|.
TGCGCCAGCAGCCACGGGACAGTATTTCCAGGGGCCCAGTACTTC
CASSHGTVFPGAQYF
>TRBV3-1/TRBV3-2|TRBJ2-1|.|.
TGTGCCAGCAGCCCCCCGTCCTCAGGTGAGCAGTTCTTC
CASSPPSSGEQFF
>TRBV7-9|TRBJ2-2|.|.
TGTGCCAGCAGCAAAACAGTAAACACCGGGGAGCTGTTTTTT
CASSKTVNTGELFF
>TRBV20-1|TRBJ2-1|TRBD2|.
TGCAGTGCTAGTTTCGGGGCTAGCGGGATTATCTCCTACAATGAGCAGTTCTTC
CSASFGASGIISYNEQFF